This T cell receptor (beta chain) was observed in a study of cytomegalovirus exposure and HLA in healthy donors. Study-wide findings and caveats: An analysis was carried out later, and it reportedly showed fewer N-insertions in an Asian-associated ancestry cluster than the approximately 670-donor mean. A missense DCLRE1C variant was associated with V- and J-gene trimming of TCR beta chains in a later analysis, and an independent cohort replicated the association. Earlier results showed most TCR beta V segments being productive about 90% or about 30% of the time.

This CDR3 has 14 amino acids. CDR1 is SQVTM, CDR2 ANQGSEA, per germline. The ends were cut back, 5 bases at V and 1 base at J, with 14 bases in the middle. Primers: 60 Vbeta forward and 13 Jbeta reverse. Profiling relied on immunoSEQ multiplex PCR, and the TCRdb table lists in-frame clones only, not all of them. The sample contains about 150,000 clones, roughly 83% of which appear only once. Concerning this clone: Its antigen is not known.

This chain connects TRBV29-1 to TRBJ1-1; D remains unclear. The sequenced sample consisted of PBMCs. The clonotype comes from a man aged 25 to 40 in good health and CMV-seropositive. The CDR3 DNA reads TGCAGCGTTCAGAGGGCACAGCCGAACACTGAAGCTTTCTTT. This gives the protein CSVQRAQPNTEAFF.